This T cell receptor (beta chain) was sequenced in a study of cytomegalovirus exposure and HLA in healthy donors. Profiling relied on immunoSEQ multiplex PCR, and the TCRdb table lists in-frame clones only, not all of them. The sample lists 90,000 to 120,000 clones, approximately 95% occurring once. CDR1 and CDR2 (germline): LNHDA, SQIVND (reference sequence). The CDR3 has 12 residues. V was shortened by 11 bases and J by 5 bases, with 13 bases between the two germline ends. Whole-study results and caveats: Cytomegalovirus status, reportedly, was diagnosed with high specificity and sensitivity by the classifier. According to a later analysis, TCR clusters from the first cohort tended to co-occur in the 100 to 150 validation repertoires. The study put 150 to 200 TCR beta chains on its list as cytomegalovirus-associated.

As regards this clone: As yet, its antigen is unknown.

Sequenced: PBMCs. The sequence derives from a woman aged 18 to 35 in good health and CMV-seronegative. V usage is TRBV19 and J usage is TRBJ2-1; the D gene is possibly TRBD1 (6 bases). CDR3 nucleotide sequence: TGTGCCGCCCGGACAGCAAACAATGAGCAGTTCTTC. It yields the protein CAARTANNEQFF.